The 29 T cell receptor beta chains below were found in one sample sequenced in a study of control samples from healthy donors and cancer patients. The method was immunoSEQ multiplex PCR; TCRdb's version includes in-frame clones alone and lacks a portion of them. The table lists 200,000 or so clones, just under 95% of them singletons. What was sequenced was blood. Receptors originate from a man between 50 and 59 years old in good health.

V is TRBV21-1 and J is TRBJ2-5. TRBV21-1 is a known pseudogene. This CDR3 is 17 amino acids long. CDR3 DNA: TGTGCCAGCAGCAAAGATCGTCGGGACCCTGATCCAGAGACCCAGTACTTC. It encodes CASSKDRRDPDPETQYF.

The chain uses TRBV2 and TRBJ2-2; 8 nucleotides line up with TRBD2. There are 15 residues in the CDR3. Per germline, CDR1 SNHLY and CDR2 FYNNEI. V trimming: 6 bases; J trimming: 1 base; junction bases outside the gene matches: 4. The CDR3: CASRVRGGNTGELFF. The CDR3 coding sequence is TGTGCCAGCAGAGTTCGGGGGGGGAACACCGGGGAGCTGTTTTTT.

The chain joins TRBV19 to TRBJ2-4; TRBD1 agrees at 9 bases. The CDR3 contains 13 residues. Trimming at V came to 7 bases and at J to 6 bases, leaving 4 bases not matched to a gene. Germline values: CDR1 LNHDA, CDR2 SQIVND (reference sequence). CDR3 amino acids: CASMSTGGNIQYF. CDR3 sequence (DNA): TGTGCCAGTATGTCGACAGGGGGAAACATTCAGTACTTC. Together with reference TRBV19 and TRBJ2-4, the CDR3 gives the full variable domain: DGGITQSPKYLFRKEGQNVTLSCEQNLNHDAMYWYRQDPGQGLRLIYYSQIVNDFQKGDIAEGYSVSREKKESFPLTVTSAQKNPTAFYLCASMSTGGNIQYFGAGTRLSVL.

The J gene is TRBJ1-1, the V gene TRBV6-5; TRBD1 aligns across 10 bases. V lost 4 bases and J lost 4; bases outside the gene matches: 6. There are 15 residues in the CDR3. CDR1 and CDR2 from the germline V gene are MNHEY and SVGAGI. The CDR3: CASSWRGDRGTEAFF. The DNA for the CDR3 is TGTGCCAGCAGTTGGAGAGGGGACAGGGGCACTGAAGCTTTCTTT.

This sequence joins TRBV7-9 and TRBJ2-5; D may be TRBD1 (6 bases). Trimming cost V 4 bases and J 2 bases, with 8 bases left between them. The germline V gene has CDR1 SEHNR and CDR2 FQNEAQ (reference sequence). This CDR3 has 13 amino acids. The CDR3 coding sequence is TGTGCCAGCAGCTACAGGGAGCAAGAGACCCAGTACTTC. Its translation: CASSYREQETQYF.

This clone was picked up one time. The CDR3 DNA is TGTGCCAGCAGCTTAGTACCCCTCTATGAAAAACTGTTTTTT. This translates into CASSLVPLYEKLFF. The rearrangement links TRBV7-2 to TRBJ1-4; D gene ambiguous. This CDR3 is built from 14 residues. Per germline, CDR1 SGHTA and CDR2 FQGNSA. Between the trimmed V and J ends, which lost 1 base and 6 bases, there was a span of 9 bases.

The V call is TRBV10-3, the J call TRBJ1-1; D not certain. V was shortened by 6 bases and J by 6 bases, with 23 bases between the two germline ends. CDR3 length: 16 amino acids. The germline V gene encodes CDR1 ENHRY and CDR2 SYGVKD. The CDR3 DNA reads TGTGCCATCAGGGTAAATGCGGATACTCACTACCCTGAAGCTTTCTTT. Protein: CAIRVNADTHYPEAFF.

The rearrangement uses TRBV2 and TRBJ1-4, with D uncertain. This CDR3 comprises 11 residues. Trimming removed 6 bases from V and 8 bases from J, with 7 bases in between. Germline assignment: CDR1 SNHLY and CDR2 FYNNEI. Here the CDR3 DNA reads TGTGCCAGCAGATCCGGGGAAAAACTGTTTTTT. Amino acids: CASRSGEKLFF. Full variable domain (rest looked up from reference TRBV2 and TRBJ1-4): EPEVTQTPSHQVTQMGQEVILRCVPISNHLYFYWYRQILGQKVEFLVSFYNNEISEKSEIFDDQFSVERPDGSNFTLKIRSTKLEDSAMYFCASRSGEKLFFGSGTQLSVL.

The genes are TRBV7-9 and TRBJ1-4; D is possibly TRBD1 (6 bases). CDR1 SEHNR and CDR2 FQNEAQ come from the germline V gene (reference sequence). CDR3 length: 16 amino acids. Trimming took 5 bases from V and 0 from J, leaving 13 bases between them. CDR3 loop: CASSMAGAPTNEKLFF. The CDR3 DNA sequence: TGTGCCAGCAGCATGGCGGGGGCACCAACTAATGAAAAACTGTTTTTT.

V and J are TRBV12-3 or TRBV12-4 and TRBJ2-7; D perhaps matches TRBD2 (6 bases). The CDR3 spans 13 residues. Trimming left V 8 bases short and J 3 bases short, with 14 bases between. The CDR3, as DNA: TGTGCCAGCGGGAGGACGTCGGTCTACGAGCAGTACTTC. As protein: CASGRTSVYEQYF.

DNA for the CDR3: TGCGCCAGCAGTGCCGAGTCCTTGGGTCCCCAGCATTTT. Translating gives CASSAESLGPQHF. This chain uses TRBV10-2 with TRBJ1-5; D unresolved. The CDR3 is 13 residues long. Germline lookup yields CDR1 WSHSY and CDR2 SAAADI. The germline V and J ends were trimmed by 4 bases and 10 bases, with 14 bases remaining between them.

V gene TRBV19 combines with J gene TRBJ2-3; D unclear. From germline, CDR1 is LNHDA and CDR2 SQIVND (reference sequence). Trimming removed 2 bases at V and 1 base at J, with 16 bases between. The CDR3 sequence is 17 residues long. In DNA, the CDR3 is TGTGCCAGTAGTATACCCTCTTGGCGCGAGGGCACAGATACGCAGTATTTT. Its protein product is CASSIPSWREGTDTQYF.

This clone was counted a single time. This chain joins TRBV28 and TRBJ1-5; D is ambiguous. CDR3 length: 12 amino acids. The V gene lost 7 bases and the J gene lost 6 bases, with 10 bases spanning the gap. CDR1 MDHEN and CDR2 SYDVKM come from the germline V gene. CDR3 sequence: CASKLFGQPQHF. The CDR3 bases are TGTGCCAGCAAGTTATTCGGTCAGCCCCAGCATTTT.

This chain links TRBV27 with TRBJ1-4, with D uncertain. The CDR3 spans 15 residues. Trimming removed 1 base from V and 1 base from J, with 7 bases in between. The germline V gene has CDR1 MNHEY and CDR2 SMNVEV (reference sequence). The CDR3 DNA is TGTGCCAGCAGTTTATGGGCGGGAACTAATGAAAAACTGTTTTTT. Protein sequence: CASSLWAGTNEKLFF.

The gene calls are TRBV19 and TRBJ2-6, with a weak D call TRBD1 (5 bases). V lost 6 bases and J 0 bases, leaving 6 bases between the germline ends. CDR1 is LNHDA, CDR2 SQIVND, per germline (reference sequence). This CDR3 has 14 residues. Written as DNA, the CDR3 is TGTGCCAGTAGAGACAGCTCTGGGGCCAACGTCCTGACTTTC. It specifies CASRDSSGANVLTF.

V and J are TRBV2 and TRBJ2-1, with a weak D call TRBD1 (6 bases). The CDR3 is 16 residues long. Per the germline V gene, CDR1 is SNHLY and CDR2 is FYNNEI. The germline V and J ends were trimmed by 5 bases and 2 bases, with 16 bases remaining between them. In DNA form, the CDR3 reads TGTGCCAGCAGTTACTCCCTAGGGGGTGCCTACAATGAGCAGTTCTTC. Encoded protein: CASSYSLGGAYNEQFF.

The chain is built from TRBV18 and TRBJ2-7; tentatively, D is TRBD2 (5 bases). Trimming removed 6 bases from V and 0 bases from J, with 18 bases in between. The CDR3 is 16 amino acids. Germline V gene data show CDR1 as KGHSH and CDR2 as LQKENI. The CDR3 protein is CASSPGRGLGSYEQYV. In DNA form, the CDR3 reads TGTGCCAGCTCCCCCGGTAGAGGGCTCGGCTCCTACGAGCAGTACGTC.

For this clone: It is likely a read error, because the conserved phenylalanine at the end of the CDR3 is missing. No DNA is shown, since the ends of the CDR3 on it are uncertain; the CDR3 is the one TCRdb lists. The CDR3 sequence is CASSDFRAQSGGPLI. The gene calls are TRBV6-1 and TRBJ2-7; no check of the table's D call, TRBD2, against the DNA was made. The germline gives CDR1 MNHNS, CDR2 SASEGT. From its first to its last residue, the CDR3 has 15 amino acids.

V is TRBV6-6 and J is TRBJ2-7; no clear D. V was cut by 5 bases and J by 3 bases, with 17 bases left in between. The CDR3 is 15 residues long. Germline V CDR1 and CDR2: MNHNY, SVGAGI (reference sequence). CDR3 loop: CASSQPQTGLYEQYF. The DNA of the CDR3 is TGTGCCAGCAGTCAACCCCAGACTGGCCTCTACGAGCAGTACTTC.

The J gene is TRBJ1-4, the V gene TRBV14; 9 nucleotides align to TRBD1. Germline V gives CDR1 SGHDN, CDR2 FVKESK. The length of the CDR3 is 18 residues. V was pared by 4 bases and J by 6 bases, with 15 bases of the junction left unmatched. The CDR3 coding sequence is TGTGCCAGCAGCCGTCAGGACAGGGGACCCTTTTCTGATGAAAAACTGTTTTTT. It codes for CASSRQDRGPFSDEKLFF.

The V call is TRBV13, the J call TRBJ1-3; 7 bases match TRBD1. CDR3 length equals 16 residues. Germline V CDR1 and CDR2: PRHDT, FYEKMQ (reference sequence). J was trimmed by 0 bases and V by 6 bases; bases with no gene match: 8. CDR3 loop: CASRRRGQYSGNTIYF. CDR3 nucleotides: TGTGCCAGCAGGCGCCGGGGACAGTACTCTGGAAACACCATATATTTT.

The rearrangement uses TRBV3-1 (or the pseudogene TRBV3-2) and TRBJ1-4; maybe TRBD1 (5 bases). Germline V CDR1 and CDR2: LGHDT, YNNKEL (reference sequence). Trimming removed 3 bases from V and 0 bases from J, with 14 bases in between. This CDR3 is 17 amino acids long. The CDR3 loop reads CASSQGLATATNEKLFF. The CDR3 coding sequence is TGTGCCAGCAGCCAGGGGTTGGCGACAGCAACTAATGAAAAACTGTTTTTT.

The chain joins TRBV5-1 to TRBJ1-1, with a tentative D call TRBD1 (5 bases). Germline CDR1 reads SGHRS; CDR2 reads YFSETQ. Deletions cut 2 bases from V and 3 bases from J, with 11 bases between. The CDR3 length is 14 residues. The DNA of the CDR3 is TGCGCCAGCAGCTTATGGAGGGGAGACACTGAAGCTTTCTTT. This gives the protein CASSLWRGDTEAFF.

The chain is built from TRBV19 and TRBJ1-1, with TRBD1 as a possible D gene (6 bases). With 10 bases removed from V and 6 bases from J, the gap between germline ends came to 18 bases. This CDR3 contains 13 residues. Germline loops: CDR1 LNHDA, CDR2 SQIVND (reference sequence). DNA of the CDR3: TGTGCCACCCAAGGGGGGGGGCCCCCTGAAGCTTTCTTT. Amino acids: CATQGGGPPEAFF.

This chain joins TRBV7-3 and TRBJ2-1; the match to TRBD1 covers 9 bases. The germline CDR1 and CDR2 sequences are SGHTA and FQGTGA. V lost 5 bases to trimming and J lost 6 bases; unmatched junction nucleotides: 5. CDR3 length: 14 amino acids. CDR3 DNA sequence: TGTGCCAGCAGCAAAGGACAGGGGTTCAATGAGCAGTTCTTC. It is translated as CASSKGQGFNEQFF.

The genes are TRBV3-1 (or the pseudogene TRBV3-2) and TRBJ1-2; unclear D gene. Germline lookup yields CDR1 LGHDT and CDR2 YNNKEL (reference sequence). The length of the CDR3 is 15 residues. V lost 2 bases and J 7 bases, leaving 17 bases between the germline ends. CDR3 sequence reads: CASSQSAGISVGYTF. The CDR3 DNA follows: TGTGCCAGCAGCCAATCAGCCGGAATCTCTGTTGGCTACACCTTC.

The V gene is TRBV10-1, the J gene TRBJ1-2; 7 nucleotides match TRBD1. This CDR3 contains 13 residues. Germline loops: CDR1 WNHNN, CDR2 SYGVQD (reference sequence). The V and J ends lost 1 base and 4 bases, in that order; junction bases with no gene match: 0. This chain's CDR3 is CASSEWTGYGYTF. The DNA of the CDR3 is TGCGCCAGCAGTGAGTGGACAGGCTATGGCTACACCTTC.

The rearrangement uses TRBV27 and TRBJ2-3; 10 nucleotides agree with TRBD2. The germline CDR1 and CDR2 sequences are MNHEY and SMNVEV (reference sequence). The CDR3 is 17 amino acids. The V and J ends lost 4 bases and 6 bases, in that order; junction bases with no gene match: 13. Written as DNA, the CDR3 is TGTGCCAGCAGTTACCTTGATCCCTATAGCGGGGGGGATACGCAGTATTTT. This gives the protein CASSYLDPYSGGDTQYF.

This sequence joins TRBV7-9 and TRBJ1-1; the D is unclear. Trimming pared 5 bases from V and 2 bases from J, leaving 9 bases between. This CDR3 has 13 amino acids. CDR1 is SEHNR and CDR2 is FQNEAQ in the germline V gene (reference sequence). The DNA of the CDR3 is TGTGCCAGCAGCCTCTCGGGAAACACTGAAGCTTTCTTT. Translation: CASSLSGNTEAFF.